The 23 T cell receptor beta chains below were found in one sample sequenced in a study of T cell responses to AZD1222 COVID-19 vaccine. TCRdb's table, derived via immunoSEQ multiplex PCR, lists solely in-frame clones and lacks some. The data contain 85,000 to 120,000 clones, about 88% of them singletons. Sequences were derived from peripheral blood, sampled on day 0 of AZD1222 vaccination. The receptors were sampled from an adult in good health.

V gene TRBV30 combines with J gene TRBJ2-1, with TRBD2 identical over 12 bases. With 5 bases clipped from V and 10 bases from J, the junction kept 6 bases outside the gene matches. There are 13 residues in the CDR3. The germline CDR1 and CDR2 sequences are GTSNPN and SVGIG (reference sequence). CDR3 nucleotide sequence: TGTGCCTGGTCCCGACTAGCGGGAGCGGAGCAGTTCTTC. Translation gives CAWSRLAGAEQFF.

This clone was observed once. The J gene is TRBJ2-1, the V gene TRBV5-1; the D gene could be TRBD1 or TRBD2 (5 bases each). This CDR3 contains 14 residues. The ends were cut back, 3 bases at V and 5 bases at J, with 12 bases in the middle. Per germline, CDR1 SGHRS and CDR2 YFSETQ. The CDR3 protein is CASSSAGTDNEQFF. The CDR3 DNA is TGCGCCAGCAGCTCGGCTGGGACCGACAATGAGCAGTTCTTC.

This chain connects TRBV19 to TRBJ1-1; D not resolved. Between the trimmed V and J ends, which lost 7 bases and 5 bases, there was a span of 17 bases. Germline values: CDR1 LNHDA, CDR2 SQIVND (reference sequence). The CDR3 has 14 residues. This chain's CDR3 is CASTRADGGTEAFF. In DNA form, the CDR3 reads TGTGCCAGTACCAGAGCGGACGGCGGAACTGAAGCTTTCTTT. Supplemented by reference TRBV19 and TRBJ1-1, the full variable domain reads DGGITQSPKYLFRKEGQNVTLSCEQNLNHDAMYWYRQDPGQGLRLIYYSQIVNDFQKGDIAEGYSVSREKKESFPLTVTSAQKNPTAFYLCASTRADGGTEAFFGQGTRLTVV.

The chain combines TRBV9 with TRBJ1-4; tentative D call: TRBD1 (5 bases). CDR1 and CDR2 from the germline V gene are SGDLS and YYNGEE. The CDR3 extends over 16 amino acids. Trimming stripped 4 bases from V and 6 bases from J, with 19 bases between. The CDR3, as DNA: TGTGCCAGCAGCCCTTCCCCACAGGTTCGAGATGAAAAACTGTTTTTT. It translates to CASSPSPQVRDEKLFF.

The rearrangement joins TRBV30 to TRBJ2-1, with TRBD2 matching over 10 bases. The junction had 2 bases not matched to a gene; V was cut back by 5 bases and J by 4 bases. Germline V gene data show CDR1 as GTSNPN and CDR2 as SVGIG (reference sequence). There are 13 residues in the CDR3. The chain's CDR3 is CAWGLAEYNEQFF. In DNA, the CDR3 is TGTGCCTGGGGACTAGCGGAGTACAATGAGCAGTTCTTC.

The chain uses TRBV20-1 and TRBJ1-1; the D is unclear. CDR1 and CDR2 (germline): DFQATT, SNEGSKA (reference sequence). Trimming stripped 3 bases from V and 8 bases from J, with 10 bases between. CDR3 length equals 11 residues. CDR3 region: CSASRGEEAFF. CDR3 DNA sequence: TGCAGTGCTAGCCGGGGTGAAGAAGCTTTCTTT.

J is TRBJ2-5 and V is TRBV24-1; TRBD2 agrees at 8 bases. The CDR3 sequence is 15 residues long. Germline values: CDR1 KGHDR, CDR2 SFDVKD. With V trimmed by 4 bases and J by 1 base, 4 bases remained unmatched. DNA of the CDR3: TGTGCCACCAGTGACCCTACTAGCGGCCAAGAGACCCAGTACTTC. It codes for CATSDPTSGQETQYF.

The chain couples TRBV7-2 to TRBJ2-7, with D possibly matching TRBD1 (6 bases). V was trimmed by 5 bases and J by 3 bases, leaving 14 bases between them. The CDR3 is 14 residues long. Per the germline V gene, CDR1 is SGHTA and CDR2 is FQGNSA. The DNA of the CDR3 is TGTGCCAGCAGCCCAATGGTAGGGGGCTACGAGCAGTACTTC. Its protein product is CASSPMVGGYEQYF. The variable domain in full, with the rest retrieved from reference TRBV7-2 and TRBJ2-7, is GAGVSQSPSNKVTEKGKDVELRCDPISGHTALYWYRQSLGQGLEFLIYFQGNSAPDKSGLPSDRFSAERTGGSVSTLTIQRTQQEDSAVYLCASSPMVGGYEQYFGPGTRLTVT.

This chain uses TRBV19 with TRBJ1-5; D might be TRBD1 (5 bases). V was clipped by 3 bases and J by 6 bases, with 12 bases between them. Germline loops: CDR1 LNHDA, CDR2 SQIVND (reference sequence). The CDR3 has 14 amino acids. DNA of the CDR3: TGTGCCAGTAGTATTTGGGCGGGGCCTCAGCCCCAGCATTTT. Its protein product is CASSIWAGPQPQHF.

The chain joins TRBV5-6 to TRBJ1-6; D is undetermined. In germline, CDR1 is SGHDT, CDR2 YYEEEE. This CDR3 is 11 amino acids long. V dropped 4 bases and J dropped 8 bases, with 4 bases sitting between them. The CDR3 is CASSLDSPLHF. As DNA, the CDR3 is TGTGCCAGCAGCCTTGATTCACCCCTCCACTTT.

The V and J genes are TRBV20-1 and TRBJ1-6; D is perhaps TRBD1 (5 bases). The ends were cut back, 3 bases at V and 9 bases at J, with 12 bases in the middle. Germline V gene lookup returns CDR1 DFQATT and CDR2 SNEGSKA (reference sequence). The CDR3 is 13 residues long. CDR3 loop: CSASTGLGSPLHF. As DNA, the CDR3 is TGCAGTGCTAGTACAGGTCTTGGTTCACCCCTCCACTTT.

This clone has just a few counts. The CDR3 DNA sequence: TGTGCCAGCAGCTTACGGGGGGGCGGCGAGCAGTACTTC. Its protein product is CASSLRGGGEQYF. The V and J genes are TRBV7-2 and TRBJ2-7, with 8 bases fitting TRBD2. The CDR3 runs to 13 residues. The germline gives CDR1 SGHTA, CDR2 FQGNSA. V dropped 2 bases and J dropped 6; count of bases not matched to a gene: 3. The variable domain in full, with the rest retrieved from reference TRBV7-2 and TRBJ2-7, is GAGVSQSPSNKVTEKGKDVELRCDPISGHTALYWYRQSLGQGLEFLIYFQGNSAPDKSGLPSDRFSAERTGGSVSTLTIQRTQQEDSAVYLCASSLRGGGEQYFGPGTRLTVT.

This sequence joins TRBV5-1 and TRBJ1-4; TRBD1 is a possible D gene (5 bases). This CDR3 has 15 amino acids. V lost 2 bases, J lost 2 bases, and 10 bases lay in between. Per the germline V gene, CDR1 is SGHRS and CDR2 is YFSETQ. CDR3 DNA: TGCGCCAGCAGCTTTAGTGGGGCTACTAATGAAAAACTGTTTTTT. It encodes CASSFSGATNEKLFF.

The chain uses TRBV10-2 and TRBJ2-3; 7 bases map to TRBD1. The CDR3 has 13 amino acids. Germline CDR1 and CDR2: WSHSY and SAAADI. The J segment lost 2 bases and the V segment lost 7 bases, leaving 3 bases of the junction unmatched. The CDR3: CASNDRATDTQYF. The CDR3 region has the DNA TGCGCCAGCAATGACAGGGCCACAGATACGCAGTATTTT.

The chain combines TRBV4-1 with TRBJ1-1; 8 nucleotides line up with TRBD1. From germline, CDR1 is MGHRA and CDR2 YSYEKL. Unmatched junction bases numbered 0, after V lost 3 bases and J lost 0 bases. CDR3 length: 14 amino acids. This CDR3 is CASSQDRVNTEAFF. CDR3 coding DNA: TGCGCCAGCAGCCAGGACAGGGTGAACACTGAAGCTTTCTTT.

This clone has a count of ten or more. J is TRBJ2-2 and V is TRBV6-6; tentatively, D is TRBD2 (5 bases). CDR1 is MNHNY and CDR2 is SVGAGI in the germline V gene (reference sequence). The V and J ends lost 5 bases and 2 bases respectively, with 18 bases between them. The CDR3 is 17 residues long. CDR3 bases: TGTGCCAGCAGTCCCGTCGGAGCGGTGATCAACACCGGGGAGCTGTTTTTT. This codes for CASSPVGAVINTGELFF.

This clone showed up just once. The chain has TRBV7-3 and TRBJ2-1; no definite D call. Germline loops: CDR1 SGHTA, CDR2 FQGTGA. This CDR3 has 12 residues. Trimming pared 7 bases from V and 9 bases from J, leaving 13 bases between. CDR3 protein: CASTDLVGEQFF. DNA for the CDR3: TGTGCCAGCACTGACTTGGTGGGTGAGCAGTTCTTC.

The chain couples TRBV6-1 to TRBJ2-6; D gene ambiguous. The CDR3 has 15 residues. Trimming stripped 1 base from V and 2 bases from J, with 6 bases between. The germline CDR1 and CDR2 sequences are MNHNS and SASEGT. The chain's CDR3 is CASSEGSAGANVLTF. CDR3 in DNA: TGTGCCAGCAGTGAAGGGTCAGCTGGGGCCAACGTCCTGACTTTC.

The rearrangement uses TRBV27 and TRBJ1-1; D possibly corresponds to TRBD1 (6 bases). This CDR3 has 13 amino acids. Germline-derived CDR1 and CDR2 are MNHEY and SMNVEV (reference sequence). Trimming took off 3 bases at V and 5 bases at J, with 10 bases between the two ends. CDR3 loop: CASSLPRGTEAFF. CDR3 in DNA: TGTGCCAGCAGTTTGCCCAGGGGAACTGAAGCTTTCTTT.

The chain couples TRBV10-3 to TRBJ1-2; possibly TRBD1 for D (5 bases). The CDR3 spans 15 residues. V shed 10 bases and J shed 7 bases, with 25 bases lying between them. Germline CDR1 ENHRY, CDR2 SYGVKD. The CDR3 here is CATGPSWDSNRGYTF. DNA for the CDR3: TGTGCCACCGGCCCAAGTTGGGACTCCAACCGTGGCTACACCTTC.

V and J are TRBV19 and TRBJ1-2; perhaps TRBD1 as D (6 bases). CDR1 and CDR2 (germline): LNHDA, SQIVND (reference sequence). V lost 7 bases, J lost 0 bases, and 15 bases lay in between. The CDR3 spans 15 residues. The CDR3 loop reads CASTTIRGANYGYTF. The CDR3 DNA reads TGTGCCAGTACCACGATCAGGGGAGCTAACTATGGCTACACCTTC.

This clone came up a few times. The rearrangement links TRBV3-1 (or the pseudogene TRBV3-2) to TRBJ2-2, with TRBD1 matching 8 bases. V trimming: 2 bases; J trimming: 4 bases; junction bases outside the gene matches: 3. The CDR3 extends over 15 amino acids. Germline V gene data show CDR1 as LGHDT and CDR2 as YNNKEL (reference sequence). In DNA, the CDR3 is TGTGCCAGCAGCCAACTCACAGGGGGCACCGGGGAGCTGTTTTTT. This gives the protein CASSQLTGGTGELFF.

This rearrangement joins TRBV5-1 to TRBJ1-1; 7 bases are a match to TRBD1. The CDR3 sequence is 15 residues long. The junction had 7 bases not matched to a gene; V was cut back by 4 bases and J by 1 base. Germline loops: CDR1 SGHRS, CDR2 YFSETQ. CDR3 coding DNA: TGCGCCAGCAGCCCCCAGGGGGGTTCGAACACTGAAGCTTTCTTT. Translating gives CASSPQGGSNTEAFF.